This is a list of T cell receptor beta chains from one sample in a study of naive and memory T cell subsets. TCRdb reprocessed the 5' RACE reads with MiXCR, giving one entry per CDR3 protein. The table records around 56,000 distinct CDR3 sequences, under 10% of them present only once. Source of these receptors: a female donor in good health. Each CDR3 is given with its conserved first and last residue. D genes are given only for firm matches. The size of a clone is reported for some rows only, either as once, few or many, or as a class for expanded clones.

>.|TRBV4-2|TRBJ1-4|.
CASSQGSRGELFF
TGTGCCAGCAGCCAAGGTTCTCGTGGGGAACTGTTTTTT
>few|TRBV12-3/TRBV12-4|TRBJ1-6|.
CASSSPYSPLHF
TGTGCCAGCAGTTCCCCCTATTCACCCCTCCACTTT
>many|TRBV14|TRBJ2-7|.
CASSQAWQDESYEQYF
TGTGCCAGCAGCCAAGCGTGGCAGGATGAATCCTACGAGCAGTACTTC
>.|TRBV7-9|TRBJ2-5|.
CASSCSETQYF
TGTGCCAGCAGCTGTTCAGAGACCCAGTACTTC
>.|TRBV13|TRBJ2-4|TRBD2
CASSLWASGGNIQYF
TGTGCCAGCAGCTTATGGGCTAGCGGGGGGAACATTCAGTACTTC
>.|TRBV4-2|TRBJ2-7|.
CASSQDIRGFHEQYF
TGTGCCAGCAGCCAAGATATTAGGGGCTTCCACGAGCAGTACTTC
>many|TRBV29-1|TRBJ2-6|TRBD1
CSVGQGSGANVLTF
TGCAGCGTCGGACAGGGATCTGGGGCCAACGTCCTGACTTTC
>few|TRBV7-2|TRBJ1-1|.
CASTRGDLNTEAFF
TGTGCCAGCACCCGCGGGGATCTGAACACTGAAGCTTTCTTT
>many|TRBV12-5|TRBJ1-1|.
CASGLVLSGGHTEAFF
TGTGCTAGTGGTTTGGTACTCTCGGGGGGCCACACTGAAGCTTTCTTT
>.|TRBV29-1|TRBJ2-2|TRBD2
CSVTGTSGRTGELFF
TGCAGCGTCACCGGGACTAGCGGGCGTACCGGGGAGCTGTTTTTT
>many|TRBV6-5|TRBJ1-1|.
CASSYSTGPTNTEAFF
TGTGCCAGCAGTTACTCGACGGGACCTACGAACACTGAAGCTTTCTTT
>many|TRBV5-5|TRBJ2-7|.
CASSLKGTYEQYF
TGTGCCAGCAGCTTGAAGGGGACCTACGAGCAGTACTTC
>many|TRBV19|TRBJ1-1|.
CASSMGWAALNTEAFF
TGTGCCAGTAGTATGGGATGGGCTGCCCTGAACACTGAAGCTTTCTTT
>many|TRBV7-2|TRBJ1-5|.
CASSLVPTGQPQHF
TGTGCCAGCAGCTTAGTACCCACCGGTCAGCCCCAGCATTTT
>few|TRBV28|TRBJ2-3|.
CASSRRTTDTQYF
TGTGCCAGCAGTCGAAGGACCACAGATACGCAGTATTTT
>many|TRBV4-1|TRBJ2-1|TRBD2
CASSPRGSGGAGYNEQFF
TGCGCCAGCAGCCCCCGGGGTAGCGGGGGGGCTGGATACAATGAGCAGTTCTTC
>many|TRBV12-3/TRBV12-4|TRBJ2-7|.
CASSAGTYEQYF
TGTGCCAGCAGCGCGGGGACCTACGAGCAGTACTTC
>.|TRBV7-2|TRBJ2-1|.
CASRLGQSSYNEQFF
TGTGCCAGCAGATTGGGGCAGAGCTCCTACAATGAGCAGTTCTTC
>.|TRBV7-9|TRBJ2-7|.
CASSSFAQIYEQYF
TGTGCCAGCAGTTCGTTTGCACAGATCTACGAGCAGTACTTC
>.|TRBV6-2/TRBV6-3|TRBJ2-7|TRBD1
CASRTLPGQGPYEQYF
TGTGCCAGCAGGACTCTTCCGGGACAGGGGCCCTACGAGCAGTACTTC
>many|TRBV5-1|TRBJ2-5|TRBD1
CASSLRTGRQETQYF
TGCGCCAGCAGCTTACGGACAGGTCGCCAAGAGACCCAGTACTTC
>few|TRBV20-1|TRBJ2-3|.
CSASLAGATDTQYF
TGCAGTGCCTCTCTGGCGGGGGCCACAGATACGCAGTATTTT
>few|TRBV5-1|TRBJ1-2|TRBD1
CASSLPSGTGADGYTF
TGCGCCAGCAGCTTACCTTCCGGGACAGGGGCAGATGGCTACACCTTC
>few|TRBV15|TRBJ2-7|.
CATKDMLSSYEQYF
TGTGCCACCAAGGACATGTTAAGCTCCTACGAGCAGTACTTC
>.|TRBV9|TRBJ1-1|.
CASSAVGSNTEAFF
TGTGCCAGCAGTGCGGTAGGGTCGAACACTGAAGCTTTCTTT
>few|TRBV6-5|TRBJ1-6|TRBD1
CASSSRDRASRLGSPLHF
TGTGCCAGCAGTTCCCGGGACAGGGCTTCTCGCTTGGGGTCACCCCTCCACTTT
>few|TRBV9|TRBJ2-7|.
CARGGKGQYEQYF
TGTGCCAGGGGCGGGAAGGGCCAGTACGAGCAGTACTTC
>.|TRBV28|TRBJ1-2|TRBD1
CASSGTGGNGYTF
TGTGCCAGCAGCGGGACAGGGGGCAATGGCTACACCTTC
>few|TRBV28|TRBJ2-3|TRBD2
CASSSIGRGGTDTQYF
TGTGCCAGCAGTTCTATCGGGCGGGGGGGCACAGATACGCAGTATTTT
>few|TRBV6-2/TRBV6-3|TRBJ2-1|TRBD2
CASSWLAGVNEQFF
TGTGCCAGCAGTTGGCTAGCGGGGGTCAATGAGCAGTTCTTC
>.|TRBV19|TRBJ1-5|TRBD1
CASRLQGAHNQPQHF
TGTGCCAGTAGGCTACAGGGGGCCCACAATCAGCCCCAGCATTTT
>many|TRBV7-9|TRBJ2-7|.
CASSPGVGGTYEQYF
TGTGCCAGCAGCCCCGGGGTTGGTGGCACCTACGAGCAGTACTTC
>.|TRBV5-1|TRBJ2-5|.
CASSSLERLGAETQYF
TGCGCCAGCAGCTCACTCGAGCGGTTGGGGGCAGAGACCCAGTACTTC
>many|TRBV7-9|TRBJ2-5|.
CASRRGAQETQYF
TGTGCCAGCAGAAGGGGGGCCCAAGAGACCCAGTACTTC
>.|TRBV11-2|TRBJ2-1|.
CASSLEPRPSSYNEQFF
TGTGCCAGCAGCTTAGAGCCCAGACCGAGCTCCTACAATGAGCAGTTCTTC
>.|TRBV29-1|TRBJ2-2|TRBD1
CSVDGQGGRGTGELFF
TGCAGCGTTGATGGACAGGGGGGTCGAGGCACCGGGGAGCTGTTTTTT
>few|TRBV6-5|TRBJ2-7|TRBD1
CASSLVGTGAFEQYF
TGTGCCAGCAGTTTGGTGGGGACAGGGGCCTTCGAGCAGTACTTC
>.|TRBV7-2|TRBJ1-2|.
CASSLNRDYGYTF
TGTGCCAGCAGCCTGAACAGGGACTATGGCTACACCTTC
>few|TRBV13|TRBJ2-3|TRBD1
CASSLVGQGTDTQYF
TGTGCCAGCAGCTTAGTAGGACAGGGGACAGATACGCAGTATTTT
>many|TRBV7-2|TRBJ1-1|TRBD1
CASSKSRDRAFF
TGTGCCAGCAGCAAGAGTAGGGACAGAGCTTTCTTT
>.|TRBV19|TRBJ2-2|.
CASKVDLRNTGELFF
TGTGCCAGTAAGGTCGACCTTAGGAACACCGGGGAGCTGTTTTTT
>many|TRBV6-5|TRBJ2-7|.
CASRGTFSSYEQYF
TGTGCCAGCAGGGGGACGTTCAGCTCCTACGAGCAGTACTTC
>many|TRBV5-1|TRBJ1-1|TRBD1
CASSSRTGSDTEAFF
TGCGCCAGCAGCTCGCGGACAGGGTCCGACACTGAAGCTTTCTTT
>few|TRBV20-1|TRBJ1-1|.
CSGARGTVGEAFF
TGCAGTGGAGCTCGTGGGACGGTGGGGGAAGCTTTCTTT
>few|TRBV10-2|TRBJ1-6|TRBD1
CASSSDRVLSPLHF
TGCGCCAGCAGTTCCGACAGGGTACTTTCACCCCTCCACTTT
>many|TRBV20-1|TRBJ2-7|TRBD2
CSAERGSSYEQYF
TGCAGTGCCGAGCGGGGGAGCTCCTACGAGCAGTACTTC
>.|TRBV18|TRBJ2-3|TRBD2
CASSPIVVSGASGTDTQYF
TGTGCCAGCTCACCAATCGTGGTTAGCGGGGCCTCAGGCACAGATACGCAGTATTTT
>many|TRBV27|TRBJ1-1|TRBD1
CASSRNRGGTEAFF
TGTGCCAGCAGTCGGAACAGGGGTGGCACTGAAGCTTTCTTT
>.|TRBV7-2|TRBJ2-7|TRBD1
CASSRSDRVYEQYF
TGTGCCAGCAGCCGCTCGGACAGGGTTTATGAGCAGTACTTC
>many|TRBV20-1|TRBJ2-7|TRBD2
CSATIAGSSYEQYF
TGCAGTGCTACCATAGCGGGCTCCTCCTACGAGCAGTACTTC
>many|TRBV11-1|TRBJ2-6|.
CASSLANAGANVLTF
TGTGCCAGCAGCTTAGCTAATGCTGGGGCCAACGTCCTGACTTTC
>few|TRBV30|TRBJ2-3|.
CAWKVASTDTQYF
TGTGCCTGGAAGGTTGCAAGCACAGATACGCAGTATTTT